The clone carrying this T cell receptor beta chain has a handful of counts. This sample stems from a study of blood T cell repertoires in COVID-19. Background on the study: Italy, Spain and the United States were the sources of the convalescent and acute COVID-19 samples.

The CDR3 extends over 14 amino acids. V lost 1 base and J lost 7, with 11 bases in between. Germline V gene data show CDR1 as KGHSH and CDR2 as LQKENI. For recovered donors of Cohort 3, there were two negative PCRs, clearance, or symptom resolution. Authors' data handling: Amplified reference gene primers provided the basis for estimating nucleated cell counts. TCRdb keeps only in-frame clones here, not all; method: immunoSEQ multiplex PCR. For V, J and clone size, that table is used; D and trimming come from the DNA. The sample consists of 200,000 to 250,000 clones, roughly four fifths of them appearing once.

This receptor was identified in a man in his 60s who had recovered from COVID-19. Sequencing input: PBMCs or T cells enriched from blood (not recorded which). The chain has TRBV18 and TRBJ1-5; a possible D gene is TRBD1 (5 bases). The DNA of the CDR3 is TGTGCCAGCTCACCACTGGCAGGGCAACAGCCCCAGCATTTT. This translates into CASSPLAGQQPQHF.